The 25 T cell receptor beta chains below all came from one sample that was sequenced in a study of cytomegalovirus exposure and HLA in healthy donors. It was with 60 Vbeta and 13 Jbeta primers that the PCR ran. Clones were sequenced by immunoSEQ multiplex PCR, and TCRdb holds only the in-frame ones, with some missing. Here the sample spans approximately 100,000 clones, under 85% being singletons. Specimen: PBMCs. The receptors were gathered from a woman aged 40 to 50 in good health and CMV-seronegative.

This rearrangement joins TRBV14 to TRBJ2-7; 9 nucleotides match TRBD2. V gave up 4 bases and J gave up 6 bases; unmatched junction bases: 1. From germline, CDR1 is SGHDN and CDR2 FVKESK. The CDR3 consists of 12 residues. As DNA, the CDR3 is TGTGCCAGCAGCCGAGCGGGGGGCGAGCAGTACTTC. This codes for CASSRAGGEQYF.

The CDR3 nucleotides are TGTGCCAGTAGGACAGGGGGCACAGGTGAAAAACTGTTTTTT. It codes for CASRTGGTGEKLFF. The J gene is TRBJ1-4, the V gene TRBV19; 10 bases map to TRBD1. CDR3 length: 14 residues. V lost 6 bases and J lost 7; bases outside the gene matches: 5. Per the germline V gene, CDR1 is LNHDA and CDR2 is SQIVND (reference sequence).

This chain uses TRBV30 with TRBJ2-3; a weak D match, TRBD2 (6 bases). Germline assignment: CDR1 GTSNPN and CDR2 SVGIG (reference sequence). The CDR3 runs 17 residues. V was pared by 0 bases and J by 0 bases, with 16 bases between. Here the CDR3 reads CAWSVAFSGGSTDTQYF. Written as DNA, the CDR3 is TGTGCCTGGAGTGTAGCCTTTAGCGGAGGAAGCACAGATACGCAGTATTTT.

The chain is built from TRBV19 and TRBJ2-3, with 10 bases lining up with TRBD2. This CDR3 is built from 16 residues. The V gene end was trimmed by 9 bases and the J gene end by 0 bases; junction bases not matched to a gene: 9. Germline CDR1 is LNHDA and CDR2 is SQIVND (reference sequence). CDR3 in DNA: TGTGCCAGCCGAAACCTAGCGGGAGTTAGCACAGATACGCAGTATTTT. It translates to CASRNLAGVSTDTQYF.

This sequence joins TRBV9 and TRBJ2-1, with a tentative D call TRBD1 (7 bases). Trimming left V 1 base short and J 2 bases short, with 19 bases between. This CDR3 is 18 amino acids long. CDR1 is SGDLS and CDR2 is YYNGEE in the germline V gene. This chain's CDR3 is CASSVNKGGRGTYNEQFF. The CDR3 DNA reads as TGTGCCAGCAGCGTAAATAAGGGGGGCAGGGGGACCTACAATGAGCAGTTCTTC.

The V gene is TRBV7-6, the J gene TRBJ2-1, with D tentatively TRBD1 (5 bases). The CDR3 covers 16 residues. Germline assignment: CDR1 SGHVS and CDR2 FNYEAQ. The V and J ends lost 5 bases and 0 bases respectively, with 14 bases between them. CDR3 bases: TGTGCCAGCAGCCCCAGGGTGGTCCGCTCCTACAATGAGCAGTTCTTC. It codes for CASSPRVVRSYNEQFF.

A remark on this clone: The conserved phenylalanine or tryptophan is not found at the CDR3 terminus, so this likely reflects a read error. CDR3: CASTVPGQHYEQYL. The CDR3 DNA reads TGTGCCAGCACCGTACCGGGACAGCACTACGAGCAGTACCTC. The chain recombines TRBV11-2 with TRBJ2-7; TRBD1 matches at 7 bases. V gave up 7 bases and J gave up 3 bases; unmatched junction bases: 9. Germline V gene lookup returns CDR1 SGHAT and CDR2 FQNNGV. CDR3 length equals 14 residues.

The genes are TRBV27 and TRBJ2-1, with 7 bases lining up with TRBD2. Looked up from germline, CDR1 is MNHEY and CDR2 is SMNVEV (reference sequence). The CDR3 spans 15 residues. J lost 8 bases, V lost 6 bases, and 13 bases had no gene match. Written as DNA, the CDR3 is TGTGCCAGCAGCTTAGCGGGCCACAGCGACTATGAGCAGTTCTTC. It encodes CASSLAGHSDYEQFF.

As regards this clone: An end of the junction does not agree with germline; a read error may underlie this. The identical CDR3 is also encoded by other nucleotide sequences in the sample. In nucleotides, the CDR3 is TGCGCCAGCAGCTTAGGGCACCGGGACAGGGGAACCGGGGAGCTGTTTTTT. This gives the protein CASSLGHRDRGTGELFF. The gene calls are TRBV7-8 and TRBJ2-2, with 10 bases lining up with TRBD1. Germline CDR1 reads SGHVS; CDR2 reads FQNEAQ. This CDR3 is 17 amino acids long.

The V and J genes are TRBV6-5 and TRBJ1-5; 10 nucleotides match TRBD1. The ends lost 4 bases at V and 4 bases at J; junction bases unmatched: 4. Germline lookup yields CDR1 MNHEY and CDR2 SVGAGI. The CDR3 length is 15 residues. The CDR3 loop is CASSSLGQGNQPQHF. CDR3 coding DNA: TGTGCCAGCAGTTCCCTGGGACAGGGGAATCAGCCCCAGCATTTT.

J is TRBJ1-2 and V is TRBV28; a weak D match, TRBD1 (6 bases). The V and J ends lost 3 bases and 0 bases respectively, with 11 bases between them. Germline V gives CDR1 MDHEN, CDR2 SYDVKM. The CDR3 loop spans 15 amino acids. The CDR3 region is CASSLAGATNYGYTF. In DNA form, the CDR3 reads TGTGCCAGCAGTTTGGCAGGGGCCACTAACTATGGCTACACCTTC.

Of note for this clone: One end of the junction is discordant with germline, which a read error may explain. The V call is TRBV7-6, the J call TRBJ2-1, with a weak D call TRBD2 (5 bases). Per the germline V gene, CDR1 is SGHVS and CDR2 is FNYEAQ. The CDR3 loop spans 15 amino acids. In DNA, the CDR3 is TGTGCCGGCAGCTTACCCCCGGGAAACTACAATGAGCAGTTCTTC. It codes for CAGSLPPGNYNEQFF. The whole variable domain, filled in from reference TRBV7-6 and TRBJ2-1, reads GAGVSQSPRYKVTKRGQDVALRCDPISGHVSLYWYRQALGQGPEFLTYFNYEAQQDKSGLPNDRFSAERPEGSISTLTIQRTEQRDSAMYRCAGSLPPGNYNEQFFGPGTRLTVL.

The CDR3 coding sequence is TGCGCCAGCGGTATTGGGGGGAATATGGAGGAGACCCAGTACTTC. Protein: CASGIGGNMEETQYF. The rearrangement links TRBV5-1 to TRBJ2-5, with D possibly TRBD2 on 6 matching bases. V was trimmed by 7 bases and J by 5 bases, leaving 21 bases between them. Germline V gene lookup returns CDR1 SGHRS and CDR2 YFSETQ. The CDR3 sequence is 15 residues long.

The sample holds a few counts of this clone. CDR3 amino acids: CASSPPGSSYNEQFF. In DNA, the CDR3 is TGTGCCAGCTCACCACCGGGGAGCTCCTACAATGAGCAGTTCTTC. The chain carries TRBV18 and TRBJ2-1; D may be TRBD2 (5 bases). Trimming took 0 bases from V and 0 from J, leaving 6 bases between them. The CDR3 extends over 15 amino acids. The germline gives CDR1 KGHSH, CDR2 LQKENI.

The rearrangement joins TRBV18 to TRBJ1-5; possible D gene TRBD1, 6 bases. Trimming took 4 bases from V and 4 from J, leaving 8 bases between them. Germline loops: CDR1 KGHSH, CDR2 LQKENI. CDR3 length: 13 amino acids. The CDR3 coding sequence is TGTGCCAGCTCACGAGACAGGAATCAGCCCCAGCATTTT. Translating it yields CASSRDRNQPQHF.

The chain employs TRBV6-4 and TRBJ2-1; 10 nucleotides line up with TRBD2. V dropped 2 bases and J dropped 6; count of bases not matched to a gene: 7. CDR3 size: 16 residues. Germline V gene sequence: CDR1 MRHNA, CDR2 SNTAGT. DNA of the CDR3: TGTGCCAGCAGTGACCGAGCGGGAGGGCCCACCAATGAGCAGTTCTTC. Translating gives CASSDRAGGPTNEQFF.

This clone came up a few times. This sequence joins TRBV11-2 and TRBJ2-1; D is possibly TRBD1 (7 bases). The CDR3 is 15 residues long. CDR1 SGHAT and CDR2 FQNNGV come from the germline V gene. Trimming left V 3 bases short and J 3 bases short, with 12 bases between. The DNA for the CDR3 is TGTGCCAGCAGCTTCGCGCAGGGGGGCTACAATGAGCAGTTCTTC. It specifies CASSFAQGGYNEQFF.

The chain combines TRBV4-1 with TRBJ2-3; TRBD2 matches at 9 bases. Trimming at V came to 4 bases and at J to 4 bases, leaving 15 bases not matched to a gene. Germline V CDR1 and CDR2: MGHRA, YSYEKL. The CDR3 sequence is 18 residues long. The CDR3 sequence is CASSLSGGRAGGADTQYF. The DNA for the CDR3 is TGCGCCAGCAGCCTCAGTGGGGGGCGAGCGGGGGGCGCAGATACGCAGTATTTT.

The chain combines TRBV18 with TRBJ2-6; D might be TRBD2 (6 bases). In germline, CDR1 is KGHSH, CDR2 LQKENI. Trimming took 0 bases from V and 0 from J, leaving 9 bases between them. The CDR3 totals 17 residues. The CDR3 spells CASSPPGLPSGANVLTF. The CDR3 bases are TGTGCCAGCTCACCACCGGGACTCCCCTCTGGGGCCAACGTCCTGACTTTC.

This chain joins TRBV7-3 and TRBJ2-1, with D possibly matching TRBD2 (5 bases). Germline CDR1 reads SGHTA; CDR2 reads FQGTGA. The CDR3 runs to 14 residues. V was shortened by 2 bases and J by 6 bases, with 11 bases between the two germline ends. CDR3 region: CASSLSREANEQFF. The CDR3 region has the DNA TGTGCCAGCAGCTTATCGAGGGAAGCCAATGAGCAGTTCTTC.

The rearrangement joins TRBV5-1 to TRBJ2-7; 9 bases are shared with TRBD2. Germline V gene data show CDR1 as SGHRS and CDR2 as YFSETQ. This CDR3 has 15 amino acids. The V segment lost 0 bases and the J segment 3 bases; nucleotides outside the gene matches: 4. This CDR3 reads CASSLEASGNYEQYF. DNA of the CDR3: TGCGCCAGCAGCTTGGAGGCTAGCGGGAACTACGAGCAGTACTTC.

In DNA form, the CDR3 reads TGTGCCATCAGCGGACAGGGTAGCACAGATACGCAGTATTTT. Translated, it gives CAISGQGSTDTQYF. This chain connects TRBV10-3 to TRBJ2-3; the match to TRBD1 covers 8 bases. The CDR3 is made up of 14 amino acids. Germline assignment: CDR1 ENHRY and CDR2 SYGVKD. The V and J ends lost 6 bases and 0 bases, in that order; junction bases with no gene match: 2.

This clone occurred a few times. Other DNA sequences in the same sample also yield this CDR3. For the CDR3, the DNA is TGTGCCAGCAGCCCCCCGTCGGAGGGGTATTCACCCCTCCACTTT. It translates to CASSPPSEGYSPLHF. The chain recombines TRBV11-2 with TRBJ1-6; a possible D gene is TRBD1 (5 bases). CDR1 and CDR2 from the germline V gene are SGHAT and FQNNGV. V was pared by 5 bases and J by 8 bases, with 16 bases between. This CDR3 spans 15 amino acids. The whole variable domain, remainder taken from reference TRBV11-2 and TRBJ1-6, is EAGVAQSPRYKIIEKRQSVAFWCNPISGHATLYWYQQILGQGPKLLIQFQNNGVVDDSQLPKDRFSAERLKGVDSTLKIQPAKLEDSAVYLCASSPPSEGYSPLHFGNGTRLTVT.

The chain joins TRBV25-1 to TRBJ2-5; TRBD2 aligns across 9 bases. The J call may not be correct, given that the DNA end is closer to TRBJ2-7. The CDR3 is made up of 12 amino acids. Germline CDR1 reads MGHDK; CDR2 reads SYGVNS. The CDR3 protein is CASNIAGAEQYF. The CDR3 DNA is TGTGCCAGCAATATAGCGGGAGCCGAGCAGTACTTC.

V is TRBV4-1 and J is TRBJ1-4, with 10 bases fitting TRBD1. J gave up 8 bases and V 4 bases, and 4 bases lay outside the gene matches. Germline CDR1 is MGHRA and CDR2 is YSYEKL. The length of the CDR3 is 14 residues. The DNA for the CDR3 is TGCGCCAGCAGCCTCGGGACAGGGGACGAAAAACTGTTTTTT. Translation gives CASSLGTGDEKLFF.